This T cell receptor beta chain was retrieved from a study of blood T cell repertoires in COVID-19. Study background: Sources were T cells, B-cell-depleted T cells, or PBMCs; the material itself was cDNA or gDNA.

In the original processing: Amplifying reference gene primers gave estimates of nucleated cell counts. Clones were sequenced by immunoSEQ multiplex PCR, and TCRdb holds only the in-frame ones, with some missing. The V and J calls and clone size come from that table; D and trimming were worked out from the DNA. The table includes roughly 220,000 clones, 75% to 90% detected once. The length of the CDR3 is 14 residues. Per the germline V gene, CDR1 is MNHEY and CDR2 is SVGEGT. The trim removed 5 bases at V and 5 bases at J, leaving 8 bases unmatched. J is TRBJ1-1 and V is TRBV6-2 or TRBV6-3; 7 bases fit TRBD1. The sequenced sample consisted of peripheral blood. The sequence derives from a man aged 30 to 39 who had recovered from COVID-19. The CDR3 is CASSTGTAFTEAFF. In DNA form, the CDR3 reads TGTGCCAGCAGTACCGGGACAGCCTTTACTGAAGCTTTCTTT.